This T cell receptor (beta chain) was identified in a study of persistence of HIV-infected CD4 T cells. Study-level results: Rare CMV-responding cells carrying HIV-1 proviruses were not analyzed separately for TCR. Compared with CD3/CD28-stimulated cells, CMV- and Gag-responding cells showed lower TCRbeta richness.

Overlapping HIV-1 Gag 15-mer peptides at 0.8 to 1 ug per peptide per mL were used. CD4+ T cells upregulating both CD40 ligand and CD69 were sorted as responding cells. Before stimulation, PBMCs underwent CD8+ T cell depletion. The immunoSEQ assay was version 4, run in survey mode. The repertoire was sequenced with immunoSEQ multiplex PCR; TCRdb's copy has only in-frame clones and lacks some. The table records about 20,000 clones, 50% to 70% of them present only once. This CDR3 is built from 13 residues. CDR1 GTSNPN and CDR2 SVGIG come from the germline V gene (reference sequence). V was pared by 3 bases and J by 5 bases, with 8 bases between. Judged by abundance, this clone is medium-sized. The antigen remains unidentified.

The material sequenced was CD4+ T cells sorted from PBMCs after approximately 19-hour stimulation, taken from a patient who received antiretroviral therapy. This receptor was taken from an adult woman with HIV who was CMV-seropositive. The J gene is TRBJ1-6, the V gene TRBV30; no firm D call. This chain's CDR3 is CAWSGVNNSPLHF. In DNA, the CDR3 is TGTGCCTGGAGCGGGGTAAATAATTCACCCCTCCACTTT.